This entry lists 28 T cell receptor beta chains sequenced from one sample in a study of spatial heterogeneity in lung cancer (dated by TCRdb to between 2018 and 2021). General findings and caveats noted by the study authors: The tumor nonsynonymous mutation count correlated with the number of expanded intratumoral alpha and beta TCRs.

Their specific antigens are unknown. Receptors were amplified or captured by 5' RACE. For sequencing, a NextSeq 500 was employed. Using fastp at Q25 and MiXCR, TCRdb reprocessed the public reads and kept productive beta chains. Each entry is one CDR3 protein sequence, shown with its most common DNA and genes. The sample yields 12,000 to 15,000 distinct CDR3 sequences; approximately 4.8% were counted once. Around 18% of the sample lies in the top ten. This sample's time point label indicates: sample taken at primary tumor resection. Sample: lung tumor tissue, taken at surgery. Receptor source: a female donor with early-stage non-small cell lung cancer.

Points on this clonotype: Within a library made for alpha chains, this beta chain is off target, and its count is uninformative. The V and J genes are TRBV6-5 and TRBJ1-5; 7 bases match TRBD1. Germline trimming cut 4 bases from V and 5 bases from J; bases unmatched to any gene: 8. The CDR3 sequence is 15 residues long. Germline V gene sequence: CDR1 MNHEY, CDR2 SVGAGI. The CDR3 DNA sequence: TGTGCCAGCAGTTTGACAAGACAGGGATATCAGCCCCAGCATTTT. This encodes CASSLTRQGYQPQHF.

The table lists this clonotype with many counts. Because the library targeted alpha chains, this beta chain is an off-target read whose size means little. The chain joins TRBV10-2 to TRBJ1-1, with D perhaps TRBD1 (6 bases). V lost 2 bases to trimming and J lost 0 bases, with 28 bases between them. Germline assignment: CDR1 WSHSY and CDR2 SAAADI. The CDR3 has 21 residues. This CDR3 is CASSEIPGIGGTNWMNTEAFF. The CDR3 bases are TGCGCCAGCAGTGAGATACCTGGGATAGGGGGTACGAATTGGATGAACACTGAAGCTTTCTTT.

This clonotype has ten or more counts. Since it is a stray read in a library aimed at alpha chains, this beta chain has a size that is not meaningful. CDR3 nucleotide sequence: TGTGCCAGCAGCAGCGCCCGAGGCGGACACAATGAGCAGTTCTTC. Translation: CASSSARGGHNEQFF. V gene TRBV7-2 combines with J gene TRBJ2-1; D is undetermined. Trimming left V 5 bases short and J 5 bases short, with 16 bases between. Germline loops: CDR1 SGHTA, CDR2 FQGNSA. The CDR3 sequence is 15 residues long. Full variable domain (missing parts from reference TRBV7-2 and TRBJ2-1): GAGVSQSPSNKVTEKGKDVELRCDPISGHTALYWYRQSLGQGLEFLIYFQGNSAPDKSGLPSDRFSAERTGGSVSTLTIQRTQQEDSAVYLCASSSARGGHNEQFFGPGTRLTVL.

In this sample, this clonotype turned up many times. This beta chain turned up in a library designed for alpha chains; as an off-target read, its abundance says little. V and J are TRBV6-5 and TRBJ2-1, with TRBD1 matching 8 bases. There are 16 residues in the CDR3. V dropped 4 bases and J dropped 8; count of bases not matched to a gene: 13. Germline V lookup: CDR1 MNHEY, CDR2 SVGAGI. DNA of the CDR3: TGTGCCAGCAGTTCGCCAGGACAGGGAACTATCGATGAGCAGTTCTTC. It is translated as CASSSPGQGTIDEQFF.

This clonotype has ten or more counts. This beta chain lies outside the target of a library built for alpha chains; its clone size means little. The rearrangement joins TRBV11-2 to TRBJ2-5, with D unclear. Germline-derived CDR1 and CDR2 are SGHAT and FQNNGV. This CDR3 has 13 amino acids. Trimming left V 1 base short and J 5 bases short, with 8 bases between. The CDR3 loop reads CASSLGMIETQYF. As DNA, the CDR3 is TGTGCCAGCAGCTTAGGGATGATCGAGACCCAGTACTTC.

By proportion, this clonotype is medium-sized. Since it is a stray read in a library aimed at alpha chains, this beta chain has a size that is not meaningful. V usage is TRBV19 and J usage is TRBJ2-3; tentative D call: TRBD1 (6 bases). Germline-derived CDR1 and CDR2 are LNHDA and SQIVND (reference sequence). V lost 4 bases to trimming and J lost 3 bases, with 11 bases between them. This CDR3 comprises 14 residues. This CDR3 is CASSTRTATDTQYF. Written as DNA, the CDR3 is TGTGCCAGTAGTACCCGGACAGCGACAGATACGCAGTATTTT.

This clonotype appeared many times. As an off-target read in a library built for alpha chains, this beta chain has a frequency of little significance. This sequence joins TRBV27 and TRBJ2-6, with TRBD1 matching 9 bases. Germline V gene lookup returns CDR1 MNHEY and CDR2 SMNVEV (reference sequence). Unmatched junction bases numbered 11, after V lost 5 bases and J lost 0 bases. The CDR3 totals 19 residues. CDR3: CASSPARDRADSGANVLTF. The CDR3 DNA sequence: TGTGCCAGCAGTCCAGCCCGGGACAGGGCCGACTCTGGGGCCAACGTCCTGACTTTC. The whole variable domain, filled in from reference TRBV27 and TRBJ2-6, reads EAQVTQNPRYLITVTGKKLTVTCSQNMNHEYMSWYRQDPGLGLRQIYYSMNVEVTDKGDVPEGYKVSRKEKRNFPLILESPSPNQTSLYFCASSPARDRADSGANVLTFGAGSRLTVL.

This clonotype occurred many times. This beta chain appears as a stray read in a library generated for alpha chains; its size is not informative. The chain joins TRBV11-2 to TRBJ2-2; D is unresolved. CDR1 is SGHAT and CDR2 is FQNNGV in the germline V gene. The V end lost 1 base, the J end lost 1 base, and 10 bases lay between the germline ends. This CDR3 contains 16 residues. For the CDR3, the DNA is TGTGCCAGCAGCTTAGCCCGCAGCCTGAACACCGGGGAGCTGTTTTTT. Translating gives CASSLARSLNTGELFF. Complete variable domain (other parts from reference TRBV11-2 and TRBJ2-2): EAGVAQSPRYKIIEKRQSVAFWCNPISGHATLYWYQQILGQGPKLLIQFQNNGVVDDSQLPKDRFSAERLKGVDSTLKIQPAKLEDSAVYLCASSLARSLNTGELFFGEGSRLTVL.

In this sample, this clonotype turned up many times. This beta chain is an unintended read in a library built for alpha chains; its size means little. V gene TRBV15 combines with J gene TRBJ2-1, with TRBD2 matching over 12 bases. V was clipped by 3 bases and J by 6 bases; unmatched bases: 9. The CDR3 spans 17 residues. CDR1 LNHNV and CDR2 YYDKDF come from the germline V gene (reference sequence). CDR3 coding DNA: TGTGCCACCAGCAGGGATCTAGCGGGGGGGCTCGGCAATGAGCAGTTCTTC. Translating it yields CATSRDLAGGLGNEQFF. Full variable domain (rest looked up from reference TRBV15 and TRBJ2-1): DAMVIQNPRYQVTQFGKPVTLSCSQTLNHNVMYWYQQKSSQAPKLLFHYYDKDFNNEADTPDNFQSRRPNTSFCFLDIRSPGLGDTAMYLCATSRDLAGGLGNEQFFGPGTRLTVL.

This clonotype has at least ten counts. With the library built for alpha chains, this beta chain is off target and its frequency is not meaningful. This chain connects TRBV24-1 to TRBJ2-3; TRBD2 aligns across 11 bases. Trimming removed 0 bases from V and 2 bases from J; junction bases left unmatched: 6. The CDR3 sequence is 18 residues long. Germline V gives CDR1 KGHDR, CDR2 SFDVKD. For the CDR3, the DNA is TGTGCCACCAGTGATTTGGCTAGTAGCGGGGGGGTCACAGATACGCAGTATTTT. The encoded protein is CATSDLASSGGVTDTQYF.

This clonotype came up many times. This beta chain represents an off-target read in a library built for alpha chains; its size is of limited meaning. The CDR3 nucleotides are TGTGCCAGCAGCCGTCCGCCTCCCTACAATGAGCAGTTCTTC. It encodes CASSRPPPYNEQFF. This chain links TRBV7-3 with TRBJ2-1; no firm D call. The CDR3 runs to 14 residues. The germline V and J ends were trimmed by 5 bases and 2 bases, with 10 bases remaining between them. Germline V gene data show CDR1 as SGHTA and CDR2 as FQGTGA.

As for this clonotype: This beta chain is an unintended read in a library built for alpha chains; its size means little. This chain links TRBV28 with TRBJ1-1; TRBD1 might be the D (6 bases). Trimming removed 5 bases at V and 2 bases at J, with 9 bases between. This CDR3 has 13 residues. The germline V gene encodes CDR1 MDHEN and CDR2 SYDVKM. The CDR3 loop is CASSQQGNTEAFF. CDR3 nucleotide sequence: TGTGCCAGCAGTCAACAGGGTAACACTGAAGCTTTCTTT.

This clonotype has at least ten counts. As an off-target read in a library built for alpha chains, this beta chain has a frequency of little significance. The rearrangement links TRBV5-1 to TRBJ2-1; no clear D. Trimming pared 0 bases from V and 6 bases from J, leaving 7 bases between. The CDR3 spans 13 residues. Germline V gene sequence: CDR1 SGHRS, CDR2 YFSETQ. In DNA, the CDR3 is TGCGCCAGCAGCTTGGTCCACACCAATGAGCAGTTCTTC. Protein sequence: CASSLVHTNEQFF. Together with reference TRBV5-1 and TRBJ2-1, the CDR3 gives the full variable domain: KAGVTQTPRYLIKTRGQQVTLSCSPISGHRSVSWYQQTPGQGLQFLFEYFSETQRNKGNFPGRFSGRQFSNSRSEMNVSTLELGDSALYLCASSLVHTNEQFFGPGTRLTVL.

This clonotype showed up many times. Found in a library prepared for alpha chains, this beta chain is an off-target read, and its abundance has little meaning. The CDR3 reads CASSWQGVTDTQYF. In nucleotides, the CDR3 is TGTGCCAGCAGTTGGCAGGGGGTTACAGATACGCAGTATTTT. This sequence joins TRBV6-5 and TRBJ2-3; 7 bases agree with TRBD1. Germline CDR1 reads MNHEY; CDR2 reads SVGAGI. This CDR3 has 14 amino acids. The V and J ends lost 4 bases and 3 bases, in that order; junction bases with no gene match: 4.

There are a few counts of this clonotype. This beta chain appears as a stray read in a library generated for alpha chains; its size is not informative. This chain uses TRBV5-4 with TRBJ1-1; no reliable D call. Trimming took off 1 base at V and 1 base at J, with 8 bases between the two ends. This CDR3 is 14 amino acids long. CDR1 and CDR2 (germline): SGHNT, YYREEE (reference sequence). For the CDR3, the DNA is TGTGCCAGCAGCTTGCGGTCCGAGAACACTGAAGCTTTCTTT. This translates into CASSLRSENTEAFF. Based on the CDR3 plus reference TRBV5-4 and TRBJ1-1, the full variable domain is ETGVTQSPTHLIKTRGQQVTLRCSSQSGHNTVSWYQQALGQGPQFIFQYYREEENGRGNFPPRFSGLQFPNYSSELNVNALELDDSALYLCASSLRSENTEAFFGQGTRLTVV.

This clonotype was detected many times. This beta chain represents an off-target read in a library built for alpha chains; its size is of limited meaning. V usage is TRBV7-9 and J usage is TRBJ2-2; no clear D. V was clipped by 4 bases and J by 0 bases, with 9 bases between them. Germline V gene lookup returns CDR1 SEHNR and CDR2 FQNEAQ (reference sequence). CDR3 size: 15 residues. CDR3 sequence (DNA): TGTGCCAGCAGCTCCCGCGTCGCGAACACCGGGGAGCTGTTTTTT. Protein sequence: CASSSRVANTGELFF.

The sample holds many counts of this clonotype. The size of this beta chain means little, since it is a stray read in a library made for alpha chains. The CDR3 sequence: CASGSPVEGDEQFF. As DNA, the CDR3 is TGTGCTAGTGGTTCCCCGGTGGAGGGAGATGAGCAGTTCTTC. The genes are TRBV12-5 and TRBJ2-1; a weak D match, TRBD2 (6 bases). This CDR3 comprises 14 residues. Germline V gene lookup returns CDR1 LGHNT and CDR2 FRNRAP. Trimming left V 4 bases short and J 8 bases short, with 15 bases between.

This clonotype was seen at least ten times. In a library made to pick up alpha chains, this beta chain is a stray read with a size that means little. The CDR3 nucleotides read TGTGCCAGCAGCCCCCAAGGAGGACTAGCAGTTCAGCAGTTCTTC. This sequence encodes CASSPQGGLAVQQFF. The chain is built from TRBV7-3 and TRBJ2-1, with 8 bases lining up with TRBD2. With 5 bases clipped from V and 11 bases from J, the junction kept 14 bases outside the gene matches. The CDR3 covers 15 residues. From germline, CDR1 is SGHTA and CDR2 FQGTGA.

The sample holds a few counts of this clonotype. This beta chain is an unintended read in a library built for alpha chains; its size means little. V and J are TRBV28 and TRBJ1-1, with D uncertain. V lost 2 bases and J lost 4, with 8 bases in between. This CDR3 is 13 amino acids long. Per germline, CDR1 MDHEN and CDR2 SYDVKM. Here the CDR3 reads CASSLIPGTEAFF. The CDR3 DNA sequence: TGTGCCAGCAGTTTAATTCCAGGCACTGAAGCTTTCTTT.

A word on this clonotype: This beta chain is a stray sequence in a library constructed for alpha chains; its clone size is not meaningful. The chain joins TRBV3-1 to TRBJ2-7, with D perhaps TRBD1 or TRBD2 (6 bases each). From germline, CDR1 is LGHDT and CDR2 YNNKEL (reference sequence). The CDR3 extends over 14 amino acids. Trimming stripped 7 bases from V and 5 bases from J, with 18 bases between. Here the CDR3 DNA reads TGTGCCAGCATTCAATCGGGGGCCGGGGACGAGCAGTACTTC. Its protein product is CASIQSGAGDEQYF.

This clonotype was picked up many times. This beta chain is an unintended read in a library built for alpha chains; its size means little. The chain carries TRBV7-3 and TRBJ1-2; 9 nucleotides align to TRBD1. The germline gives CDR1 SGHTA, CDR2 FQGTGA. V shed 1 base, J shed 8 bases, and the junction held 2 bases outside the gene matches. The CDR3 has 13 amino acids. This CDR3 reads CASSLNRGQGYTF. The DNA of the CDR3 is TGTGCCAGCAGCTTAAACAGGGGGCAAGGCTACACCTTC.

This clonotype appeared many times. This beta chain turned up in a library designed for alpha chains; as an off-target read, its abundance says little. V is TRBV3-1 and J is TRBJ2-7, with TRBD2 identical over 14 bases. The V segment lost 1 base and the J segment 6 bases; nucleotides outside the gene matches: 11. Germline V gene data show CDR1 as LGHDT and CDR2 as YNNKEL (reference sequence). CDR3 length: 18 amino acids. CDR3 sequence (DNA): TGTGCCAGCAGCCAAGGAGGGCATGGACTAGCGGGGGGAGCCGAGCAGTACTTC. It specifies CASSQGGHGLAGGAEQYF.

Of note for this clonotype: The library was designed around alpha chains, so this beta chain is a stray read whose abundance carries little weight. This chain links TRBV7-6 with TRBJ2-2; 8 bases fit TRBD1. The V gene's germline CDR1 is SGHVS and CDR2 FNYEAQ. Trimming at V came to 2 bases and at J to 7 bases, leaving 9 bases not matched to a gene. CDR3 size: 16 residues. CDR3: CASSLLGQGYLGELFF. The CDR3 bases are TGTGCCAGCAGCTTATTAGGACAGGGATACCTCGGGGAGCTGTTTTTT.

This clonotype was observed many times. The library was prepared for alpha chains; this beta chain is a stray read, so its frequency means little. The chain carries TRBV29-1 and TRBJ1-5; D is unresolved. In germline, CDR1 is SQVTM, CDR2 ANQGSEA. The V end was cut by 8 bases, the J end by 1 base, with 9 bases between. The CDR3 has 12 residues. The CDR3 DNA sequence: TGCAGCACAAGGGAGAGCAATCAGCCCCAGCATTTT. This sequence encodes CSTRESNQPQHF.

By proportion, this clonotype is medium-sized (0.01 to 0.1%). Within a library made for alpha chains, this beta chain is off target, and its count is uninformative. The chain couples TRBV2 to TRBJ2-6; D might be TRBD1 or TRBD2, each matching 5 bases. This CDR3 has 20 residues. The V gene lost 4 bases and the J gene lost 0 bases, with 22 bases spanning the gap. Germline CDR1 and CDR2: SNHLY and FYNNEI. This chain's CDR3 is CASSVKTGRQTHSGANVLTF. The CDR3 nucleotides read TGTGCCAGCAGTGTCAAAACGGGACGCCAGACCCACTCTGGGGCCAACGTCCTGACTTTC.

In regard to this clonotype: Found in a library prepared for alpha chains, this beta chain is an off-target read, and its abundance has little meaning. The CDR3 region is CASSPRGTTSPDTQYF. The DNA for the CDR3 is TGTGCCAGCAGCCCTCGGGGTACGACTAGCCCAGATACGCAGTATTTT. This chain links TRBV7-2 with TRBJ2-3; the match to TRBD2 covers 7 bases. The CDR3 runs 16 residues. Germline V lookup: CDR1 SGHTA, CDR2 FQGNSA. The V and J ends lost 5 bases and 4 bases, in that order; junction bases with no gene match: 12.

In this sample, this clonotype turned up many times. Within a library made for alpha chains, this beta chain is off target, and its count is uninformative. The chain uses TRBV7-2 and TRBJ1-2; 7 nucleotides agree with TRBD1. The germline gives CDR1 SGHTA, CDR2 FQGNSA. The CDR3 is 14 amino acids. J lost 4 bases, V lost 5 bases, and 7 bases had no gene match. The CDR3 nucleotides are TGTGCCAGCAGCCCCCAAGGGGGCCCCTATGGCTACACCTTC. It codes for CASSPQGGPYGYTF.

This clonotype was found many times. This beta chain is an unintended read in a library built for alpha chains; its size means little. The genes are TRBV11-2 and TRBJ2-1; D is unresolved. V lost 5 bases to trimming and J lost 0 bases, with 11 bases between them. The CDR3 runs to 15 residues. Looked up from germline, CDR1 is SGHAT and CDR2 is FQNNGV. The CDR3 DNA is TGTGCCAGCAGCCCCCTCAGTACCTCCTACAATGAGCAGTTCTTC. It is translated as CASSPLSTSYNEQFF.